This record looks at one TCR beta chain sequence and its context. This CDR3 contains 14 residues. V shed 7 bases and J shed 7 bases, with 19 bases lying between them. In germline, CDR1 is LNHDA, CDR2 SQIVND (reference sequence). Naive CD8 cells comprised CD45RO-negative, CCR7-positively selected cells, excluding terminally differentiated effector memory CD45RA+ cells. TCRdb keeps only in-frame clones here, not all; method: immunoSEQ multiplex PCR. The sample comprises a few million clones, about 94% of which are singletons, and more than 1.5% rests with the top ten. The data are from a study of shared clonotypes between healthy human individuals.

The sequencing input was naive CD8+ T cells from PBMCs. The V and J genes are TRBV19 and TRBJ1-1; D is unclear. The sequence derives from a man younger than 35 in good health. Some clones in this sample may be carry-over from other donors' samples. CDR3 bases: TGTGCCAGTACCAAATCCCGGAGCCGGATTGAAGCTTTCTTT. It translates to CASTKSRSRIEAFF. The entire variable domain, with the rest obtained from reference TRBV19 and TRBJ1-1, is as follows: DGGITQSPKYLFRKEGQNVTLSCEQNLNHDAMYWYRQDPGQGLRLIYYSQIVNDFQKGDIAEGYSVSREKKESFPLTVTSAQKNPTAFYLCASTKSRSRIEAFFGQGTRLTVV.